This record looks at one T cell receptor beta chain sequence and its context. V lost 3 bases and J 5 bases, leaving 8 bases between the germline ends. Germline V CDR1 and CDR2: ENHRY, SYGVKD. The CDR3 sequence is 14 residues long. Time point reported: patch test 3, about 24 weeks after DPC sensitization. Treatment defined: therapeutic diphenylcyclopropenone sensitization with weekly scalp DPC. This entry comes from a study of human T cells and chemical hapten exposure. About the research overall: There were per-sample TCR yield variations, arising mainly from small pooled library volume differences.

Each CDR3 protein is one row after TCRdb ran MiXCR on the RACE reads. In the table there are over 100,000 distinct CDR3 sequences, around 11% of which are singletons. The chain has TRBV10-3 and TRBJ1-6; perhaps TRBD1 as D (5 bases). The sequence was collected from a woman aged 50 to 60 with alopecia areata. Some clones in this sample may be carry-over from other donors' samples. This sample comprised whole blood, obtained in connection with sensitization to the hapten diphenylcyclopropenone (DPC). CDR3 protein: CAISDGGDNSPLHF. DNA of the CDR3: TGTGCCATCAGTGATGGGGGGGATAATTCACCCCTCCACTTT.